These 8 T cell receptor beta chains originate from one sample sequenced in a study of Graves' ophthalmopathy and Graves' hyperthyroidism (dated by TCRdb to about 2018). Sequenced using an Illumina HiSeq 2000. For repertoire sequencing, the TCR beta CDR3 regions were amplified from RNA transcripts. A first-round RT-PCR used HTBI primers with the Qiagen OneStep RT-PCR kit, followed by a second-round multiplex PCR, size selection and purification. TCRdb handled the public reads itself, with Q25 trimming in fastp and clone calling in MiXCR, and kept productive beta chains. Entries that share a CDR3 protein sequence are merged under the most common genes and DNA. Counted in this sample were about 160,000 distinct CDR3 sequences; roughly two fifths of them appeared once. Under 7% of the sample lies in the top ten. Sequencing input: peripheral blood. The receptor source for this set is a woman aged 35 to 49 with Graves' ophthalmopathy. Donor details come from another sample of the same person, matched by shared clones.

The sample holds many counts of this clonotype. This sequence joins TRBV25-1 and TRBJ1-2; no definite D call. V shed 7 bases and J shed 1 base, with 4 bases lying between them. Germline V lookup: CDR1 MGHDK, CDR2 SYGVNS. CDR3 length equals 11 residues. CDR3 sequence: CASTDNYGYTF. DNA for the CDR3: TGTGCCAGCACAGATAACTATGGCTACACCTTC.

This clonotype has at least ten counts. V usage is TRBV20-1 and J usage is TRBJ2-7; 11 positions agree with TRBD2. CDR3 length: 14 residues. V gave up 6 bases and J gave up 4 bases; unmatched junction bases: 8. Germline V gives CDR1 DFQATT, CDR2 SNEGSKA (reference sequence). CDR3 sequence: CSAAGTSGEYEQYF. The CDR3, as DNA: TGCAGTGCGGCCGGGACTAGCGGTGAATACGAGCAGTACTTC.

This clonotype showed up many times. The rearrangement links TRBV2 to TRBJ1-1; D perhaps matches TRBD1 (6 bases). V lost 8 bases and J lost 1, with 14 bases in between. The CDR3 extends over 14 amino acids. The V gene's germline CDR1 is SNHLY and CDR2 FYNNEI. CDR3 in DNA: TGTGCCAGCCTCATAAGGGGGGGGAACACTGAAGCTTTCTTT. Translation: CASLIRGGNTEAFF.

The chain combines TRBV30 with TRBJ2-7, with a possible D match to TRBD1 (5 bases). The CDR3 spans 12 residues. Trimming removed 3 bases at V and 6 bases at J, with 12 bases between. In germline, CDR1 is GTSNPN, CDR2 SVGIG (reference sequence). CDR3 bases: TGTGCCTGGAGGAAGGGGTCTAGCGAGCAGTACTTC. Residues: CAWRKGSSEQYF.

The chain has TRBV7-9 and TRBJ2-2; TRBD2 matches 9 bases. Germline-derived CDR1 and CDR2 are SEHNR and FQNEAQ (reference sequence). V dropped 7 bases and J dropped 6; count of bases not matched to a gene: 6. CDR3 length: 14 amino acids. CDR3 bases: TGTGCCAGCACCCTCGCTAGCGGGGCCGGGGAGCTGTTTTTT. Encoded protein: CASTLASGAGELFF.

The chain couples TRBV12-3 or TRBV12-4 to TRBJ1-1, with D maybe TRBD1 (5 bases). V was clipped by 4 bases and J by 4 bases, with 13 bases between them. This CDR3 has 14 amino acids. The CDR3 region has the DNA TGTGCCAGCAGTTCCGAACAGGTGACCACTGAAGCTTTCTTT. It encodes CASSSEQVTTEAFF.

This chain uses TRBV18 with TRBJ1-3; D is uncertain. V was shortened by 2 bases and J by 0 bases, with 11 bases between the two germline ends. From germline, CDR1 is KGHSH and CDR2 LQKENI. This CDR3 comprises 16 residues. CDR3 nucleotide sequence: TGTGCCAGCTCACCAGCGGACCGTTACTCTGGAAACACCATATATTTT. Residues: CASSPADRYSGNTIYF.

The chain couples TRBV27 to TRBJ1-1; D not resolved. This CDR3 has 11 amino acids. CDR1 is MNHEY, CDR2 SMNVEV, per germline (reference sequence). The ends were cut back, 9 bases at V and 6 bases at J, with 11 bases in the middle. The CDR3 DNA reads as TGTGCCAGTCCATTCGTGGCTGAAGCTTTCTTT. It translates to CASPFVAEAFF.